One and the same sample provided the 30 T cell receptor beta chains below, sequenced in a study of breast tumors, draining lymph nodes, adjacent tissues. TCRdb recomputed calls from the multiplex PCR reads with MiXCR, one row per CDR3 protein. The sample yields some 150,000 distinct CDR3 sequences, about 20% seen once. Samples came from axillary lymph nodes draining the breast cancer. The sequencing sample was made of axillary lymph node tissue. Every receptor here comes from a female donor with breast cancer. Some clones in this sample may be carry-over from other donors' samples.

At least ten counts were recorded for this clonotype. The chain joins TRBV2 to TRBJ1-2, with 10 bases lining up with TRBD1. The germline V gene has CDR1 SNHLY and CDR2 FYNNEI. The CDR3 loop spans 14 amino acids. V lost 7 bases to trimming and J lost 8 bases; unmatched junction nucleotides: 10. Written as DNA, the CDR3 is TGTGCCAGCACCCCCGGGACAGGGGATCGGGGCTACACCTTC. Amino acids: CASTPGTGDRGYTF.

This clonotype was detected ten times or more. This chain links TRBV6-2 or TRBV6-3 with TRBJ2-3; 14 nucleotides agree with TRBD2. V shed 6 bases, J shed 3 bases, and the junction held 2 bases outside the gene matches. CDR1 MNHEY and CDR2 SVGEGT come from the germline V gene. The CDR3 is made up of 15 amino acids. The DNA of the CDR3 is TGTGCCAGCAGGCGGACTAGCGGGAGGACAGATACGCAGTATTTT. Protein product: CASRRTSGRTDTQYF.

In its sample, this clonotype was seen once. This may come from a read error, since a much larger clone is one base off. Because the CDR3's place on the DNA is in doubt, the DNA is left out and the CDR3 is given as listed by TCRdb. J is TRBJ2-2 and V is TRBV2. The germline CDR1 and CDR2 sequences are SNHLY and FYNNEI. The CDR3 numbers 15 amino acids, ends counted. Here the CDR3 reads CASSVAVGNTGELLF.

At least ten counts were recorded for this clonotype. This chain uses TRBV7-3 with TRBJ2-3; TRBD1 or TRBD2 may be the D gene (6 bases each). CDR1 is SGHTA, CDR2 FQGTGA, per germline. The CDR3 sequence is 15 residues long. Trimming took 1 base from V and 0 from J, leaving 8 bases between them. The CDR3 nucleotides are TGTGCCAGCAGCTTAAGAGGGGGGAGCACAGATACGCAGTATTTT. Translating it yields CASSLRGGSTDTQYF.

With regard to this clonotype: A read error is possible here, since a much larger clone lies one base away. This chain links TRBV7-9 with TRBJ2-1; 11 positions match TRBD2. Looked up from germline, CDR1 is SEHNR and CDR2 is FQNEAQ (reference sequence). The CDR3 length is 17 residues. The CDR3 is CASSLLSGLAGFNEQLF. The CDR3, as DNA: TGTGCCAGCAGCTTACTCTCCGGACTAGCGGGTTTCAATGAGCAGCTCTTC.

This clonotype showed up many times. The chain joins TRBV6-6 to TRBJ2-1; 10 nucleotides line up with TRBD1. The V gene end was trimmed by 2 bases and the J gene end by 4 bases; junction bases not matched to a gene: 14. The CDR3 loop spans 19 amino acids. The V gene's germline CDR1 is MNHNY and CDR2 SVGAGI (reference sequence). The CDR3 is CASSYRDRGRGKVYNEQFF. Here the CDR3 DNA reads TGTGCCAGCAGTTACCGGGACAGGGGACGGGGGAAGGTGTACAATGAGCAGTTCTTC.

A remark on this clonotype: A much larger clone lies a single base off, so this may be a read error. The chain carries TRBV20-1 and TRBJ2-6; tentatively, D is TRBD2 (6 bases). Germline assignment: CDR1 DFQATT and CDR2 SNEGSKA (reference sequence). The CDR3 runs to 12 residues. The CDR3 sequence: CSGEAGAIVLTF. The CDR3 DNA reads TGCAGTGGGGAGGCCGGGGCCATCGTCCTGACTTTC.

Only a few counts were recorded for this clonotype. The rearrangement links TRBV28 to TRBJ1-5; 11 bases agree with TRBD1. The germline gives CDR1 MDHEN, CDR2 SYDVKM. The CDR3 is made up of 17 amino acids. Losses at the gene ends were 6 bases for V and 6 bases for J; bases not matched to a gene: 13. CDR3 in DNA: TGTGCCAGCAGCCTAGGGACAGGGGGTTTCGGCGGTCAGCCCCAGCATTTT. Amino acids: CASSLGTGGFGGQPQHF.

This clonotype was detected only a few times. The chain joins TRBV19 to TRBJ2-2, with 12 bases identical to TRBD2. This CDR3 contains 15 residues. V was clipped by 5 bases and J by 6 bases; unmatched bases: 4. Germline V gene data show CDR1 as LNHDA and CDR2 as SQIVND (reference sequence). The CDR3 protein is CASSFRLAGAGELFF. The CDR3 DNA is TGTGCCAGTAGTTTTAGACTAGCGGGAGCCGGGGAGCTGTTTTTT.

This clonotype was counted ten times or more. CDR3 sequence reads: CASSLAVVSTDTQYF. The CDR3 coding sequence is TGTGCCAGCAGCCTAGCGGTGGTTAGCACAGATACGCAGTATTTT. The V and J genes are TRBV5-5 and TRBJ2-3, with TRBD2 matching 7 bases. J gave up 0 bases and V 4 bases, and 5 bases lay outside the gene matches. The CDR3 is 15 residues long. CDR1 and CDR2 (germline): SGHKS, YYEKEE (reference sequence).

This clonotype was detected ten times or more. The chain carries TRBV20-1 and TRBJ2-3; D is perhaps TRBD1 or TRBD2 (5 bases each). V lost 3 bases and J 5 bases, leaving 9 bases between the germline ends. The CDR3 length is 12 residues. Germline assignment: CDR1 DFQATT and CDR2 SNEGSKA (reference sequence). CDR3 protein: CSASEGRDTQYF. Here the CDR3 DNA reads TGCAGTGCTAGCGAGGGACGAGATACGCAGTATTTT.

This clonotype was recorded many times. The V call is TRBV12-5, the J call TRBJ2-1; the match to TRBD2 covers 14 bases. The CDR3 extends over 17 amino acids. CDR1 LGHNT and CDR2 FRNRAP come from the germline V gene. Trimming at V came to 6 bases and at J to 2 bases, leaving 6 bases not matched to a gene. The CDR3, as DNA: TGTGCTAGTGGCAGGACTAGCGGGAGGCCCGCCTACAATGAGCAGTTCTTC. This sequence encodes CASGRTSGRPAYNEQFF.

With respect to this clonotype: This may come from a read error, since a much larger clone is one base off. CDR3 bases: TGTGCCTGCAGCTCCACGGATCAGCCCCAGCATTTT. It codes for CACSSTDQPQHF. The chain recombines TRBV7-2 with TRBJ1-5; D not certain. This CDR3 is built from 12 residues. The germline V gene encodes CDR1 SGHTA and CDR2 FQGNSA.

In this sample, this clonotype turned up many times. This chain uses TRBV5-1 with TRBJ2-3; possibly TRBD1 or TRBD2 for D (5 bases each). This CDR3 is 17 amino acids long. V shed 4 bases and J shed 0 bases, with 18 bases lying between them. Germline V gives CDR1 SGHRS, CDR2 YFSETQ. The CDR3 sequence is CASSQGPKLSSTDTQYF. CDR3 in DNA: TGCGCCAGCAGCCAGGGACCGAAGCTATCTAGCACAGATACGCAGTATTTT.

This clonotype was counted ten times or more. V usage is TRBV20-1 and J usage is TRBJ2-3; D possibly corresponds to TRBD1 (5 bases). Between the trimmed V and J ends, which lost 5 bases and 0 bases, there was a span of 9 bases. This CDR3 comprises 13 residues. The germline gives CDR1 DFQATT, CDR2 SNEGSKA (reference sequence). CDR3 region: CSADRSSTDTQYF. The CDR3 bases are TGCAGTGCTGACAGATCTAGCACAGATACGCAGTATTTT.

This clonotype was observed many times. The gene calls are TRBV6-1 and TRBJ2-7; 14 bases are shared with TRBD2. The CDR3 is 15 residues long. V was pared by 4 bases and J by 2 bases, with 1 base of the junction left unmatched. Germline CDR1 MNHNS, CDR2 SASEGT. The CDR3 loop is CASSGGLAGAYEQYF. CDR3 nucleotide sequence: TGTGCCAGCAGTGGGGGACTAGCGGGAGCCTACGAGCAGTACTTC.

Many counts were recorded for this clonotype. V is TRBV6-5 and J is TRBJ2-7, with 15 nucleotides matching TRBD2. The CDR3 is 18 residues long. Germline loops: CDR1 MNHEY, CDR2 SVGAGI. V gave up 5 bases and J gave up 2 bases; unmatched junction bases: 10. The CDR3 sequence: CASSTFSRTSGRAYEQYF. DNA of the CDR3: TGTGCCAGCAGTACCTTCTCTAGGACTAGCGGGAGGGCCTACGAGCAGTACTTC.

A word on this clonotype: One end of the junction is discordant with germline, which a read error may explain. The rearrangement joins TRBV5-1 to TRBJ1-4, with 8 bases fitting TRBD1. The CDR3 covers 14 residues. CDR1 and CDR2 (germline): SGHRS, YFSETQ. CDR3 region: CASSLSGQGEKLLF. The CDR3 bases are TGCGCCAGCAGCTTGTCTGGACAGGGAGAAAAACTGCTTTTT.

Note on this clonotype: This may be a read error, as it is one base from a much larger clone. V usage is TRBV29-1 and J usage is TRBJ2-3, with TRBD1 identical over 10 bases. This CDR3 is built from 13 residues. Germline V CDR1 and CDR2: SQVTM, ANQGSEA. CDR3 bases: TGCAGCGCCCCGACAGGGGGCACAGGTACGCAGTATTTT. Protein product: CSAPTGGTGTQYF.

The V gene is TRBV10-3, the J gene TRBJ1-4, with D maybe TRBD1 (5 bases). The V end was cut by 8 bases, the J end by 5 bases, with 15 bases between. This CDR3 contains 14 residues. CDR1 is ENHRY, CDR2 SYGVKD, per germline. As DNA, the CDR3 is TGTGCCATCGGCGAAGGAGGGGCAAATGAAAAACTGTTTTTT. Protein: CAIGEGGANEKLFF.

This clonotype was seen many times. J is TRBJ2-1 and V is TRBV20-1; D remains unclear. V was pared by 4 bases and J by 7 bases, with 14 bases between. This CDR3 region has 13 residues. Germline CDR1 DFQATT, CDR2 SNEGSKA (reference sequence). The CDR3 loop is CSAMRAPRNEQFF. As DNA, the CDR3 is TGCAGTGCTATGCGTGCCCCTCGGAATGAGCAGTTCTTC.

This clonotype was detected ten times or more. V usage is TRBV2 and J usage is TRBJ1-6; D might be TRBD1 (5 bases). The CDR3 covers 16 residues. Trimming took 4 bases from V and 5 from J, leaving 15 bases between them. CDR1 and CDR2 (germline): SNHLY, FYNNEI. CDR3 residues: CASSVPGAGNNSPLHF. The CDR3 coding sequence is TGTGCCAGCAGTGTGCCCGGGGCAGGGAATAATTCACCCCTCCACTTT.

This clonotype was counted at least ten times. The genes are TRBV2 and TRBJ2-1; D unclear. The length of the CDR3 is 11 residues. From germline, CDR1 is SNHLY and CDR2 FYNNEI. Trimming pared 2 bases from V and 9 bases from J, leaving 5 bases between. The CDR3, as DNA: TGTGCCAGCAGTGAATCTAGTGAGCAGTTCTTC. This translates into CASSESSEQFF.

The sample holds many counts of this clonotype. The V call is TRBV30, the J call TRBJ1-6; no clear D. V lost 1 base and J lost 15, with 13 bases in between. The V gene's germline CDR1 is GTSNPN and CDR2 SVGIG (reference sequence). The CDR3 is 12 residues long. DNA of the CDR3: TGTGCCTGGAGTGACACCAGTCGAGGCCTCCACTTT. Its translation: CAWSDTSRGLHF.

Many counts were recorded for this clonotype. The chain is built from TRBV28 and TRBJ2-7, with a tentative D call TRBD1 (6 bases). CDR1 is MDHEN and CDR2 is SYDVKM in the germline V gene. Deletions cut 6 bases from V and 6 bases from J, with 12 bases between. This CDR3 region has 12 residues. CDR3: CASRRQAGEQYF. CDR3 in DNA: TGTGCCAGCAGAAGACAGGCGGGCGAGCAGTACTTC. Full variable domain (missing parts from reference TRBV28 and TRBJ2-7): DVKVTQSSRYLVKRTGEKVFLECVQDMDHENMFWYRQDPGLGLRLIYFSYDVKMKEKGDIPEGYSVSREKKERFSLILESASTNQTSMYLCASRRQAGEQYFGPGTRLTVT.

This chain joins TRBV6-1 and TRBJ2-2, with TRBD2 matching 7 bases. There are 14 residues in the CDR3. Germline V CDR1 and CDR2: MNHNS, SASEGT. J gave up 5 bases and V 6 bases, and 6 bases lay outside the gene matches. The CDR3 region is CASRWEGRTGELFF. The CDR3 DNA follows: TGTGCCAGCAGGTGGGAGGGCCGGACCGGGGAGCTGTTTTTT.

As concerns this clonotype: This sequence may be a read error, since a much larger clone differs from it by one base. The J gene is TRBJ2-7, the V gene TRBV27; TRBD2 agrees at 16 bases. CDR3 size: 18 residues. Looked up from germline, CDR1 is MNHEY and CDR2 is SMNVEV (reference sequence). The junction had 9 bases not matched to a gene; V was cut back by 0 bases and J by 7 bases. CDR3 loop: CASSLSGTSGRALKEQYF. The CDR3 bases are TGTGCCAGCAGTTTATCCGGGACTAGCGGGAGGGCCCTGAAGGAGCAGTACTTC.

A note on this clonotype: A single base separates this from a much larger clone, so it may be a read error. The chain links TRBV3-1 to TRBJ2-5; 9 bases match TRBD1. The V and J ends lost 7 bases and 9 bases, in that order; junction bases with no gene match: 12. Germline lookup yields CDR1 LGHDT and CDR2 YNNKEL (reference sequence). This CDR3 region has 14 residues. Here the CDR3 reads CASTQGTGLGAQYF. In DNA, the CDR3 is TGTGCCAGCACTCAGGGGACAGGGCTGGGGGCCCAGTACTTC.

This clonotype was seen at least ten times. The chain has TRBV20-1 and TRBJ2-7, with a weak D call TRBD2 (6 bases). The CDR3 spans 12 residues. V was cut by 3 bases and J by 4 bases, with 10 bases left in between. The germline V gene encodes CDR1 DFQATT and CDR2 SNEGSKA (reference sequence). CDR3: CSARPSAYEQYF. CDR3 in DNA: TGCAGTGCTAGGCCTAGCGCTTACGAGCAGTACTTC.

The gene calls are TRBV5-1 and TRBJ1-2, with 9 bases fitting TRBD1. V was clipped by 5 bases and J by 10 bases; unmatched bases: 9. This CDR3 region has 13 residues. The V gene's germline CDR1 is SGHRS and CDR2 YFSETQ. Written as DNA, the CDR3 is TGCGCCAGCAGTTATACCGGGACAGGGTTCTACACCTTC. It is translated as CASSYTGTGFYTF.